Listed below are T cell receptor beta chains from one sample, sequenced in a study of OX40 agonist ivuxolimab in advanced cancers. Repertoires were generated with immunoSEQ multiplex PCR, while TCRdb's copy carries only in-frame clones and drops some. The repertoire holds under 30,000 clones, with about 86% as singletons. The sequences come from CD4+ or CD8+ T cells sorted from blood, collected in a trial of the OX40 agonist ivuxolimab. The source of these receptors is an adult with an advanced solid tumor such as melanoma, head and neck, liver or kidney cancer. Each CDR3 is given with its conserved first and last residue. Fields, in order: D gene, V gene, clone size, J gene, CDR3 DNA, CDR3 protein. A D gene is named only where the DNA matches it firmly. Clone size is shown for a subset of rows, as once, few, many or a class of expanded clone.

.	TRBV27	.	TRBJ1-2	TGCGCCAGCATGGAATCAGGCGACGCCTATGGCTACACCTTC	CASMESGDAYGYTF
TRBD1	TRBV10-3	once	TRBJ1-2	TGTGCCATCAGAATGGGACAGGGAGGTAACTATGGCTACACCTTC	CAIRMGQGGNYGYTF
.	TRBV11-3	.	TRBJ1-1	TGTGCCAGCAGCTTACGGGGCTTAGACACTGAAGCTTTCTTT	CASSLRGLDTEAFF
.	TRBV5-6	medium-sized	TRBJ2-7	TGTGCCAGCAGCTCACAAGGGAGCTACGAGCAGTACTTC	CASSSQGSYEQYF
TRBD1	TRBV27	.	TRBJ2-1	TGTGCCAGCACTCACCGGGACAGGGGTCTCCATGAGCAGTTCTTC	CASTHRDRGLHEQFF
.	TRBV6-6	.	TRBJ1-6	TGTGCCAGCAGCCCGGACGGAGAGCTAAATTCACCCCTCCACTTT	CASSPDGELNSPLHF
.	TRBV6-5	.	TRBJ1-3	TGTGCCAGCAGTTACTCGGAGGCAGGGGGAAACACCATATATTTT	CASSYSEAGGNTIYF
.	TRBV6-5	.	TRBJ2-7	TGTGCCAGCAGATCCAAGGACCGGTTCTACGAGCAGTACTTC	CASRSKDRFYEQYF
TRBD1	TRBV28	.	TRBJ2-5	TGTGCCACCCGGGACAGACATGAAGAGACCCAGTACTTC	CATRDRHEETQYF
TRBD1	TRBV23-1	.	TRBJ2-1	TGCGCCAGCACTCAATCAGGCAGACAGGGAGAGACCTACAATGAGCAGTTCTTC	CASTQSGRQGETYNEQFF
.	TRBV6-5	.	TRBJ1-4	TGTGCCAGCACAGCCGATTCAACTAATGAAAAACTGTTTTTT	CASTADSTNEKLFF
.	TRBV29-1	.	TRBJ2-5	TGCAGCGTTGAACCCCACATCTTGGGGAACCAAGAGACCCAGTACTTC	CSVEPHILGNQETQYF
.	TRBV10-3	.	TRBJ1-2	TGTGCCATCAGTCCTCAGACAGACTCCAACTATGGCTACACCTTC	CAISPQTDSNYGYTF
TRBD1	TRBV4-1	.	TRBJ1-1	TGCGCCAGCAGCCAGCGGACAGGGGTCACTGAAGCTTTCTTT	CASSQRTGVTEAFF
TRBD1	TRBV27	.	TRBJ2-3	TGTGCCAGCAGTTCGACAGGGGTCCCCACAGATACGCAGTATTTT	CASSSTGVPTDTQYF
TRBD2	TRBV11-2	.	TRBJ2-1	TGTGCCAGCAGCGCCGGACTAGGTAATGAGCAGTTCTTC	CASSAGLGNEQFF
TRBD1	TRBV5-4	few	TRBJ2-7	TGTGCCAGCAGCTTGGACAGGGGTGACTACGAGCAGTACTTC	CASSLDRGDYEQYF
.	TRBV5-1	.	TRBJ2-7	TGCGCCAGCAGCTTGGACGGCTACGAGCAGTACTTC	CASSLDGYEQYF
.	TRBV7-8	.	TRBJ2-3	TGTGCCAGCAGCGCCCGGTGGGGAGCAGATACGCAGTATTTT	CASSARWGADTQYF
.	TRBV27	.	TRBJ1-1	TGTGCCAGCAGTTCGGTCAGGAACACTGAAGCTTTCTTT	CASSSVRNTEAFF